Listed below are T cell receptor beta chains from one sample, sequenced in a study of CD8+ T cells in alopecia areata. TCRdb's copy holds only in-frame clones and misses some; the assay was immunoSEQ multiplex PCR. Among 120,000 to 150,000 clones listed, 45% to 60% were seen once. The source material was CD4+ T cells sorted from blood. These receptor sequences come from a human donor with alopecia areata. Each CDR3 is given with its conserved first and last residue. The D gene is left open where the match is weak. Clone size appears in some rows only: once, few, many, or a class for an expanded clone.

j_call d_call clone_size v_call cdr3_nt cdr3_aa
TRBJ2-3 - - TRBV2 TGTGCCAGCAGCTATTTGTGGGTCACAGATACGCAGTATTTT CASSYLWVTDTQYF
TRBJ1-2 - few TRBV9 TGTGCCAGCAGCGTAGACAGGGCACTAAATGGCTACACCTTC CASSVDRALNGYTF
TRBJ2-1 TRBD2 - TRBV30 TGTGCCTGGTGGCAGGGGTGGAGGAGCGGGGGTTACAATGAGCAGTTCTTC CAWWQGWRSGGYNEQFF
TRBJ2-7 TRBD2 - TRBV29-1 TGCAGCGTTGAAAACGGGACTAGCGGGAGGATCAGGTACGAGCAGTACTTC CSVENGTSGRIRYEQYF
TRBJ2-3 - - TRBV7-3 TGTGCCAGCAGCTTAGATAGCACAGATACGCAGTATTTT CASSLDSTDTQYF
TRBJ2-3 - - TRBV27 TGTGCCAGCAGTTATATGGCCATGAGAGATACGCAGTATTTT CASSYMAMRDTQYF
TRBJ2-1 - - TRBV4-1 TGCGCCAGCAGCCAATGGGACCAGTCCTACAATGAGCAGTTCTTC CASSQWDQSYNEQFF
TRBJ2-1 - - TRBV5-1 TGCGCCAGCAGCTCGGAGGGGGTTAGCCGCTCCTACAATGAGCAGTTCTTC CASSSEGVSRSYNEQFF
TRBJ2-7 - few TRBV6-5 TGTGCCAGCAGGGGACTGTCCGAGCAGTACTTC CASRGLSEQYF
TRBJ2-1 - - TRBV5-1 TGCGCCAGCAGCTTGGGTGCTAGCGAACACAATGAGCAGTTCTTC CASSLGASEHNEQFF
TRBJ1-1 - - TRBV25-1 TGTGCCAGCAGTGGCCGGATGAACACTGAAGCTTTCTTT CASSGRMNTEAFF
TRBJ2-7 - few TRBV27 TGTGCCAGCAGTTTTGGGGGGCGCGGGGGCGAGCAGTACTTC CASSFGGRGGEQYF
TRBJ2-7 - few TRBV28 TGTGCCAGCAGAAGCGGGCCCTACGAGCAGTACTTC CASRSGPYEQYF
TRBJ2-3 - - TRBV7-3 TGTGCCAGCAGCCAGAGGCAGGGTAGCACAGATACGCAGTATTTT CASSQRQGSTDTQYF
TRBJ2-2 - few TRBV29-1 TGCAGCGTTGATACAGGGAACACCGGGGAGCTGTTTTTT CSVDTGNTGELFF
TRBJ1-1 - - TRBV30 TGTGCCTGGAGTGGTGACCGGGGGATGAACACTGAAGCTTTCTTT CAWSGDRGMNTEAFF
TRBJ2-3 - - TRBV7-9 TGTGCCAGTAGGGCTGGCACAGATACGCAGTATTTT CASRAGTDTQYF
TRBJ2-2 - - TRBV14 TGTGCCAGCAGCCACTGGGCCGGGGAGCTGTTTTTT CASSHWAGELFF
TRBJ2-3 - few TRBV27 TGTGCCAGCAGTATCGGTGGGTTCGGTCGCACAGATACGCAGTATTTT CASSIGGFGRTDTQYF
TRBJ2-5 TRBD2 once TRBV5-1 TGCGCCAGCAGTTCTCCAGCGGGAGTGCAAGAGACCCAGTACTTC CASSSPAGVQETQYF
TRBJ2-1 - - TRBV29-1 TGCAGCGCTTCGACTAGATTGGCCTACAATGAGCAGTTCTTC CSASTRLAYNEQFF
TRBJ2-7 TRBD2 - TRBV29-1 TGCAGCGTTGGCCTAGCGGGAGTCCGCGAGCAGTACTTC CSVGLAGVREQYF
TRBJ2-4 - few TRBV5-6 TGTGCCAGCAGCTTTACAGGGACCTTAGCCAAAAACATTCAGTACTTC CASSFTGTLAKNIQYF
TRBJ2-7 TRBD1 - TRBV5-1 TGCGCCAGCAGCCAGGACAGGGCCTACGAGCAGTACTTC CASSQDRAYEQYF
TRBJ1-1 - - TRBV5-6 TGTGCCAGCAGCTCGAACACTGAAGCTTTCTTT CASSSNTEAFF
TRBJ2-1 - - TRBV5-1 TGCGCCAGCAGCCCCTTAGCGATTAGCTCCTACAATGAGCAGTTCTTC CASSPLAISSYNEQFF
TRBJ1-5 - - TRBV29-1 TGCAGCGTGGGAGACGGAAATAGCAATCAGCCCCAGCATTTT CSVGDGNSNQPQHF
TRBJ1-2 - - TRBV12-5 TGTGCTAGTGCAAGGGAATCCGGTGGCTACACCTTC CASARESGGYTF
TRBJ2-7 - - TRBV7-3 TGTGCCAGCAGCTTGGGAGGGGGGTTCTACGAGCAGTACTTC CASSLGGGFYEQYF
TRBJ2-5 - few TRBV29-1 TGCAGCGTTTATCGTGCAGGGTACGAGACCCAGTACTTC CSVYRAGYETQYF
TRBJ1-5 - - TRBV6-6 TGTGCTAAAGGGGGGACGAGCAATCAGCCCCAGCATTTT CAKGGTSNQPQHF
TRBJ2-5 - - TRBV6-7 TGTGCCAGCAGGCAAGAGACCCAGTACTTC CASRQETQYF
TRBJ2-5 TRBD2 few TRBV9 TGTGCCAGCAGCGTACGGGGCGCGGGAGGAGGAGAGACCCAGTACTTC CASSVRGAGGGETQYF
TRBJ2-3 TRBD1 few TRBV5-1 TGCGCCAGCAGCGTACAGGGGGCTGGAGATACGCAGTATTTT CASSVQGAGDTQYF
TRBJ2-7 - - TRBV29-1 TGCAGCGTTTGGGTACGGGGTACCTACGAGCAGTACTTC CSVWVRGTYEQYF
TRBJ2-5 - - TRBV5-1 TGCGCCAGCAGCTTCGATGCAGGGGTTGAGACCCAGTACTTC CASSFDAGVETQYF
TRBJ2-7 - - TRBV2 TGTGCCAGCACCGTGGGAACTCCCTACGAGCAGTACTTC CASTVGTPYEQYF
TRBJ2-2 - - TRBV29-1 TGCAGCGTTTTAGAGCCCGGGGAGCTGTTTTTT CSVLEPGELFF
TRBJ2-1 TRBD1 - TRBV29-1 TGCAGCGTCGCTGGGACAGGGGTTGCGAATGAGCAGTTCTTC CSVAGTGVANEQFF
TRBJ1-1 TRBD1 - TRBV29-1 TGCAGCGTTGAGCCGACAGGGATAACGTACACTGAAGCTTTCTTT CSVEPTGITYTEAFF
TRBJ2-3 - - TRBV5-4 TGTGCCAGCACCCGCCAACAGGGCGCAGATACGCAGTATTTT CASTRQQGADTQYF
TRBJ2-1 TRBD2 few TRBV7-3 TGTGCCAGCAGCTCCGGGAGGTACAATGAGCAGTTCTTC CASSSGRYNEQFF
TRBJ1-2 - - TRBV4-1 TGCGCCAGCAGCCCCCAAGAGGGGGTGAACTATGGCTACACCTTC CASSPQEGVNYGYTF
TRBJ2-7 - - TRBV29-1 TGCAGCGTTCGACACCGGGACACAAAATACTTC CSVRHRDTKYF
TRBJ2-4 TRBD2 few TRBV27 TGTGCCAGCAGCTTAGGGCCAGTTAGGGCGGGAGCGGTCAAAAACATTCAGTACTTC CASSLGPVRAGAVKNIQYF